These 12 T cell receptor beta chains were sequenced from one sample in a study of blood T cell repertoires in COVID-19. Generated by immunoSEQ multiplex PCR, the TCRdb table keeps only in-frame clones and is missing some. The sample includes 200,000 to 300,000 clones, 84% of them seen just once. Sequenced input: peripheral blood. All receptors come from a man aged 55 to 70 with acute or convalescent COVID-19.

V is TRBV12-2 and J is TRBJ2-1; the D call in the table, TRBD2, was not verified against the DNA. TRBV12-2 is a pseudogene locus. This CDR3 spans 17 amino acids. CDR3 nucleotides: TGTGCAAGTCGCTTCCCGGTACCGGGACTCTTTACTTTTGCGCAGTTCTTC. Translating gives CASRFPVPGLFTFAQFF.

Turning to this clone: Different DNA sequences within this sample yield the same CDR3. The V gene is TRBV9, the J gene TRBJ1-2; D call uncertain. Germline assignment: CDR1 SGDLS and CDR2 YYNGEE. The ends were cut back, 1 base at V and 2 bases at J, with 6 bases in the middle. The CDR3 has 13 amino acids. The CDR3 nucleotides are TGTGCCAGCAGCGTAACCGGGAACTATGGCTACACCTTC. The encoded protein is CASSVTGNYGYTF.

V usage is TRBV6-1 and J usage is TRBJ2-3; D is unclear. V shed 2 bases and J shed 1 base, with 10 bases lying between them. The CDR3 consists of 15 residues. CDR1 MNHNS and CDR2 SASEGT come from the germline V gene. The CDR3 spells CASSESLYGTDTQYF. In nucleotides, the CDR3 is TGTGCCAGCAGTGAAAGTCTATATGGCACAGATACGCAGTATTTT.

The genes are TRBV3-1 (or the pseudogene TRBV3-2) and TRBJ1-2, with D tentatively TRBD1 (5 bases). Trimming removed 1 base at V and 2 bases at J, with 14 bases between. CDR3 length equals 16 residues. Germline V gives CDR1 LGHDT, CDR2 YNNKEL (reference sequence). In DNA, the CDR3 is TGTGCCAGCAGCCAAGCATTCCGGACACCCAACTATGGCTACACCTTC. It is translated as CASSQAFRTPNYGYTF.

The chain employs TRBV29-1 and TRBJ2-3; D unclear. CDR3 size: 13 residues. CDR1 and CDR2 from the germline V gene are SQVTM and ANQGSEA. Trimming pared 2 bases from V and 0 bases from J, leaving 6 bases between. The chain's CDR3 is CSVEQASTDTQYF. CDR3 bases: TGCAGCGTTGAACAGGCCAGCACAGATACGCAGTATTTT.

This CDR3 reads CATSDPTASNTGELFF. CDR3 nucleotides: TGTGCCACCAGTGACCCGACTGCGTCGAACACCGGGGAGCTGTTTTTT. V usage is TRBV24-1 and J usage is TRBJ2-2; D unclear. This CDR3 has 16 amino acids. Trimming pared 4 bases from V and 0 bases from J, leaving 11 bases between. In germline, CDR1 is KGHDR, CDR2 SFDVKD.

The rearrangement uses TRBV20-1 and TRBJ2-7; D is unclear. Trimming removed 3 bases from V and 2 bases from J, with 11 bases in between. The CDR3 sequence is 13 residues long. CDR1 and CDR2 (germline): DFQATT, SNEGSKA (reference sequence). Written as DNA, the CDR3 is TGCAGTGCTAGTGGCGACACCGCCTACGAGCAGTACTTC. Amino acids: CSASGDTAYEQYF.

This chain connects TRBV2 to TRBJ1-4; D might be TRBD1 (5 bases). The length of the CDR3 is 15 residues. The ends were cut back, 3 bases at V and 4 bases at J, with 12 bases in the middle. CDR1 and CDR2 (germline): SNHLY, FYNNEI. CDR3: CASSEPTVNNEKLFF. CDR3 bases: TGTGCCAGCAGTGAGCCGACAGTTAATAATGAAAAACTGTTTTTT.

The V and J genes are TRBV29-1 and TRBJ2-2; 12 positions agree with TRBD2. V dropped 1 base and J dropped 5; count of bases not matched to a gene: 5. Germline V gene sequence: CDR1 SQVTM, CDR2 ANQGSEA. CDR3 size: 16 residues. This CDR3 is CSVEGPTSGGTGELFF. The CDR3, as DNA: TGCAGCGTTGAAGGTCCCACTAGCGGGGGGACCGGGGAGCTGTTTTTT.

V and J are TRBV2 and TRBJ2-2; D gene uncertain. The V and J ends lost 5 bases and 4 bases respectively, with 11 bases between them. CDR1 is SNHLY, CDR2 FYNNEI, per germline. This CDR3 contains 14 residues. The CDR3 nucleotides are TGTGCCAGCAGTTACATACCCGCCACCGGGGAGCTGTTTTTT. It codes for CASSYIPATGELFF.

The J gene is TRBJ1-2, the V gene TRBV5-1; maybe TRBD1 (6 bases). Trimming left V 0 bases short and J 0 bases short, with 15 bases between. This CDR3 contains 17 residues. Looked up from germline, CDR1 is SGHRS and CDR2 is YFSETQ. CDR3 protein: CASSLAGSGTPNYGYTF. The CDR3 region has the DNA TGCGCCAGCAGCTTGGCCGGGTCCGGGACACCTAACTATGGCTACACCTTC.

This clone appeared a few times. The V and J genes are TRBV20-1 and TRBJ1-5, with a tentative D call TRBD1 (6 bases). CDR3 size: 18 residues. V lost 3 bases and J lost 1, with 22 bases in between. Germline CDR1 reads DFQATT; CDR2 reads SNEGSKA (reference sequence). The DNA for the CDR3 is TGCAGTGCTAGTACCGGTGGAGGGAGGGGGACAAGCAATCAGCCCCAGCATTTT. This gives the protein CSASTGGGRGTSNQPQHF.